The 20 T cell receptor beta chains below were found in one sample sequenced in a study of T cells in Graves' hyperthyroidism and ophthalmopathy. TCR beta CDR3 sequences were amplified from RNA transcripts. Using the HTBI primer set, a first-round RT-PCR was run on the TCR CDR3. From the multiplex PCR reads, TCRdb called clonotypes with MiXCR, one entry per CDR3 protein. The data show 350,000 to 500,000 distinct CDR3 sequences, with approximately 13% seen just once and 4% to 6.5% held by the top ten. Sequenced input: blood. All receptors come from a woman between 18 and 29 years old with Graves' hyperthyroidism.

This clonotype was detected only a few times. The J gene is TRBJ2-7, the V gene TRBV19, with TRBD1 matching 7 bases. The V segment lost 5 bases and the J segment 6 bases; nucleotides outside the gene matches: 10. The germline V gene encodes CDR1 LNHDA and CDR2 SQIVND (reference sequence). The CDR3 spans 14 residues. DNA for the CDR3: TGTGCCAGTAGTGTGGACAGGAATACCCTCGAGCAGTACTTC. It specifies CASSVDRNTLEQYF.

The chain carries TRBV5-1 and TRBJ2-5; 9 positions agree with TRBD1. Germline V lookup: CDR1 SGHRS, CDR2 YFSETQ. This CDR3 is 15 amino acids long. V shed 5 bases, J shed 2 bases, and the junction held 7 bases outside the gene matches. DNA of the CDR3: TGCGCCAGCAGGACGGGACAGGGTAAACAAGAGACCCAGTACTTC. Protein sequence: CASRTGQGKQETQYF.

This clonotype was counted a few times. V gene TRBV9 combines with J gene TRBJ2-1, with 8 bases matching TRBD1. CDR1 is SGDLS and CDR2 is YYNGEE in the germline V gene. Germline trimming cut 4 bases from V and 6 bases from J; bases unmatched to any gene: 6. This CDR3 has 14 residues. The CDR3: CASSQTGGGNEQFF. The CDR3 coding sequence is TGTGCCAGCAGCCAAACAGGGGGTGGCAATGAGCAGTTCTTC.

This chain links TRBV18 with TRBJ1-2; D is ambiguous. CDR3 length equals 14 residues. Per germline, CDR1 KGHSH and CDR2 LQKENI. V was pared by 5 bases and J by 0 bases, with 10 bases between. The CDR3: CASSVSETNYGYTF. Written as DNA, the CDR3 is TGTGCCAGCTCAGTATCGGAAACTAACTATGGCTACACCTTC.

This clonotype was seen only a few times. The V call is TRBV6-1, the J call TRBJ2-1, with 12 bases aligning to TRBD2. CDR1 and CDR2 from the germline V gene are MNHNS and SASEGT. The J segment lost 7 bases and the V segment lost 6 bases, leaving 7 bases of the junction unmatched. This CDR3 contains 15 residues. The chain's CDR3 is CASRHRTSGMNEQFF. The CDR3 nucleotides read TGTGCCAGCAGGCATAGGACTAGCGGGATGAATGAGCAGTTCTTC.

This clonotype occurred a few times. The chain has TRBV3-1 and TRBJ2-5; 7 bases are a match to TRBD2. Germline CDR1 and CDR2: LGHDT and YNNKEL (reference sequence). The trim removed 6 bases at V and 7 bases at J, leaving 11 bases unmatched. This CDR3 is 14 amino acids long. The CDR3 region has the DNA TGTGCCAGCAGTCCCGGGGGGTTATCGTCGACCCAGTACTTC. Encoded protein: CASSPGGLSSTQYF.

There are a few counts of this clonotype. The gene calls are TRBV28 and TRBJ1-1; no definite D call. V shed 2 bases and J shed 1 base, with 11 bases lying between them. The germline CDR1 and CDR2 sequences are MDHEN and SYDVKM. The CDR3 runs 15 residues. CDR3 loop: CASSLLWPENTEAFF. The CDR3 DNA follows: TGTGCCAGCAGTTTACTTTGGCCAGAGAACACTGAAGCTTTCTTT.

The CDR3 coding sequence is TGTGCCTGGAGTCCGGGGACTAGCGGGAGTTGGGGATACGAGCAGTACTTC. This translates into CAWSPGTSGSWGYEQYF. The rearrangement links TRBV30 to TRBJ2-7; TRBD2 matches 14 bases. CDR3 length: 17 amino acids. V was clipped by 2 bases and J by 4 bases; unmatched bases: 10. Germline-derived CDR1 and CDR2 are GTSNPN and SVGIG (reference sequence).

V usage is TRBV19 and J usage is TRBJ1-5; D gene ambiguous. The CDR3 covers 13 residues. Germline V gene data show CDR1 as LNHDA and CDR2 as SQIVND (reference sequence). V was pared by 7 bases and J by 9 bases, with 16 bases between. The CDR3 spells CASIPTTSGPQHF. CDR3 coding DNA: TGTGCCAGTATCCCCACGACCTCGGGGCCCCAGCATTTT.

This clonotype was observed many times. The V call is TRBV6-2 or TRBV6-3, the J call TRBJ2-1, with TRBD2 matching over 9 bases. The V segment lost 1 base and the J segment 8 bases; nucleotides outside the gene matches: 9. The CDR3 extends over 16 amino acids. Germline V gene sequence: CDR1 MNHEY, CDR2 SVGEGT. The CDR3 is CASSYLEAGGLDEQFF. CDR3 in DNA: TGTGCCAGCAGTTACTTAGAAGCGGGAGGTTTGGATGAGCAGTTCTTC.

V is TRBV5-5 and J is TRBJ2-5, with D perhaps given as TRBD1 or TRBD2 (5 bases each). The CDR3 has 14 amino acids. Trimming pared 2 bases from V and 2 bases from J, leaving 10 bases between. Germline CDR1 reads SGHKS; CDR2 reads YYEKEE (reference sequence). CDR3 region: CASSFRDLQETQYF. The CDR3 DNA reads TGTGCCAGCAGCTTCCGGGACCTTCAAGAGACCCAGTACTTC. Drawing the rest from reference TRBV5-5 and TRBJ2-5, the complete variable domain is DAGVTQSPTHLIKTRGQQVTLRCSPISGHKSVSWYQQVLGQGPQFIFQYYEKEERGRGNFPDRFSARQFPNYSSELNVNALLLGDSALYLCASSFRDLQETQYFGPGTRLLVL.

This clonotype was seen many times. V usage is TRBV9 and J usage is TRBJ1-2, with 10 bases aligning to TRBD1. J gave up 8 bases and V 3 bases, and 10 bases lay outside the gene matches. This CDR3 comprises 15 residues. Germline CDR1 is SGDLS and CDR2 is YYNGEE. DNA for the CDR3: TGTGCCAGCAGCGGAGACGTGGACAGGGGGAGCGGCTACACCTTC. Its translation: CASSGDVDRGSGYTF.

This clonotype showed up just a few times. The chain couples TRBV25-1 to TRBJ1-1; D gene uncertain. Looked up from germline, CDR1 is MGHDK and CDR2 is SYGVNS. The CDR3 is 14 amino acids. The V and J ends lost 5 bases and 1 base respectively, with 11 bases between them. CDR3 bases: TGTGCCAGCAGTCCTCTTGGACCGAACACTGAAGCTTTCTTT. Translation: CASSPLGPNTEAFF.

This clonotype was observed many times. The chain carries TRBV18 and TRBJ1-6; 8 bases map to TRBD1. Per the germline V gene, CDR1 is KGHSH and CDR2 is LQKENI. The V and J ends lost 2 bases and 7 bases, in that order; junction bases with no gene match: 7. There are 16 residues in the CDR3. The CDR3 loop is CASSPVDRGINSPLHF. In DNA form, the CDR3 reads TGTGCCAGCTCACCAGTCGACAGGGGAATCAATTCACCCCTCCACTTT.

In this sample, this clonotype turned up many times. The V gene is TRBV6-1, the J gene TRBJ2-7; 8 bases line up with TRBD1. The CDR3 has 15 amino acids. Trimming removed 6 bases from V and 1 base from J; junction bases left unmatched: 8. Germline V gene data show CDR1 as MNHNS and CDR2 as SASEGT. CDR3 sequence reads: CASSKEQGASYEQYF. CDR3 in DNA: TGTGCCAGCAGCAAAGAGCAGGGGGCGTCCTACGAGCAGTACTTC.

This clonotype was detected a few times. This sequence joins TRBV20-1 and TRBJ2-2, with D uncertain. Germline CDR1 DFQATT, CDR2 SNEGSKA (reference sequence). Trimming took off 3 bases at V and 5 bases at J, with 7 bases between the two ends. The CDR3 runs to 12 residues. The chain's CDR3 is CSASGQTGELFF. CDR3 DNA: TGCAGTGCTAGTGGGCAAACCGGGGAGCTGTTTTTT.

This clonotype was counted many times. The DNA for the CDR3 is TGTGCCAGCAGCTTAGGAACCGGGACCCAGTACTTC. As protein: CASSLGTGTQYF. The J gene is TRBJ2-5, the V gene TRBV11-3; D unresolved. V was trimmed by 1 base and J by 7 bases, leaving 7 bases between them. Looked up from germline, CDR1 is SGHNT and CDR2 is YENEEA. The CDR3 sequence is 12 residues long.

There are many counts of this clonotype. The chain joins TRBV18 to TRBJ1-2; D not certain. Per the germline V gene, CDR1 is KGHSH and CDR2 is LQKENI. Trimming took off 0 bases at V and 5 bases at J, with 7 bases between the two ends. The CDR3 totals 13 residues. The CDR3 nucleotides are TGTGCCAGCTCACCACCTGGAGGATATGGCTACACCTTC. Translated: CASSPPGGYGYTF.

This clonotype was seen repeatedly, ten times or more. This rearrangement joins TRBV11-2 to TRBJ2-3, with no clear D. Germline V gene sequence: CDR1 SGHAT, CDR2 FQNNGV. V dropped 3 bases and J dropped 3 bases, with 13 bases sitting between them. CDR3 length: 15 amino acids. The CDR3 DNA is TGTGCCAGCAGCTTCTACGACACCATTACAGATACGCAGTATTTT. This encodes CASSFYDTITDTQYF.

This clonotype was picked up many times. The genes are TRBV5-1 and TRBJ2-2, with unresolved D. The CDR3 is made up of 14 amino acids. The ends were cut back, 0 bases at V and 4 bases at J, with 7 bases in the middle. Germline CDR1 and CDR2: SGHRS and YFSETQ. CDR3 loop: CASSLVGPTGELFF. CDR3 bases: TGCGCCAGCAGCTTGGTTGGGCCCACCGGGGAGCTGTTTTTT.